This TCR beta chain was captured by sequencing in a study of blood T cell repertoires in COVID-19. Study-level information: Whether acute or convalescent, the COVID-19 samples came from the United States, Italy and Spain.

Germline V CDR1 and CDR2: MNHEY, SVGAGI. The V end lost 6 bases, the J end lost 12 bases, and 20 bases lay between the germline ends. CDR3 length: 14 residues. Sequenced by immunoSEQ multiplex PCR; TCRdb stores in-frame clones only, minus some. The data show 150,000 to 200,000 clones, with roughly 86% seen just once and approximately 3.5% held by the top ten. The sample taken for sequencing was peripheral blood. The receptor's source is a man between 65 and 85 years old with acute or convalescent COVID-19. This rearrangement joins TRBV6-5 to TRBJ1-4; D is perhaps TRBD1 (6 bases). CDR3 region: CASRGADVIVELFF. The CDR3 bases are TGTGCCAGCAGGGGGGCAGACGTTATTGTAGAACTGTTTTTT.